This note documents a single TCR beta chain sequence. Its matching antigen is unknown. Trimming took off 2 bases at V and 2 bases at J, with 6 bases between the two ends. Germline loops: CDR1 SGDLS, CDR2 YYNGEE. The CDR3 length is 13 residues. Naive CD8 isolation took CD45RO-negative cells positively selected for CCR7 and excluded terminally differentiated effector memory CD45RA+ cells. This sample was taken from a study of shared clonotypes between healthy human individuals. Study-level information: Donors had three CD4 naive, three CD4 memory, two CD8 naive and one CD8 memory plate apiece.

Overall study findings and caveats: Clonotypes that were shared across a handful of donors made up around 4.6% of naive CD4 clonotypes.

Researchers ran the assay at a deep level. Method: immunoSEQ multiplex PCR; TCRdb's copy keeps in-frame clones and lacks some. There are about 2 million clones in the sample; over 85% occur only once, and 0.9% to 1.5% lies in the top ten. The receptor was isolated from a man aged 18 to 30 in good health. The gene calls are TRBV9 and TRBJ2-3, with D unclear. Sequencing was carried out using naive CD8+ T cells sorted from blood. This CDR3 is CASSVLITDTQYF. CDR3 in DNA: TGTGCCAGCAGCGTCCTCATCACAGATACGCAGTATTTT.